Presented here are 26 T cell receptor beta chains from one specimen sequenced in a study of cytomegalovirus exposure and HLA in healthy donors. The PCR employed 60 Vbeta primers together with 13 Jbeta primers. Profiling relied on immunoSEQ multiplex PCR, and the TCRdb table lists in-frame clones only, not all of them. The repertoire table contains approximately 110,000 clones. Sequences were obtained from PBMCs. The receptors come from a man in his forties or fifties in good health and CMV-seronegative.

With respect to this clone: At one of its ends the junction is not consistent with the germline gene, which may arise from a read error. J is TRBJ2-1 and V is TRBV5-6, with 8 bases matching TRBD1. Germline lookup yields CDR1 SGHDT and CDR2 YYEEEE. CDR3 length: 15 amino acids. CDR3 residues: CASSLDGTGHNEPFF. The CDR3 DNA is TGTGCCAGCAGCTTGGACGGGACAGGCCACAATGAGCCGTTCTTC.

The chain recombines TRBV5-1 with TRBJ1-1; TRBD1 matches 8 bases. Germline V gives CDR1 SGHRS, CDR2 YFSETQ. V lost 4 bases to trimming and J lost 4 bases; unmatched junction nucleotides: 6. The CDR3 consists of 14 residues. CDR3 nucleotide sequence: TGCGCCAGCAGCATACAGGGGGTCGGCACTGAAGCTTTCTTT. The encoded protein is CASSIQGVGTEAFF.

The V call is TRBV28, the J call TRBJ1-5; 10 bases map to TRBD1. Trimming at V came to 0 bases and at J to 1 base, leaving 3 bases not matched to a gene. CDR1 is MDHEN, CDR2 SYDVKM, per germline. This CDR3 region has 17 residues. The CDR3 DNA reads TGTGCCAGCAGTTTATGGCGGGGACAGGGGAGCAATCAGCCCCAGCATTTT. Translated: CASSLWRGQGSNQPQHF.

This chain connects TRBV6-1 to TRBJ1-5, with D possibly being TRBD1 (6 bases). V lost 7 bases, J lost 11 bases, and 21 bases lay in between. CDR3 length equals 14 residues. CDR1 is MNHNS, CDR2 SASEGT, per germline. CDR3 sequence: CASTRDRPDGSQHF. The CDR3 DNA sequence: TGTGCCAGCACCCGAGACAGGCCCGATGGGTCCCAGCATTTT.

V gene TRBV5-4 combines with J gene TRBJ2-1, with D possibly matching TRBD2 (6 bases). The CDR3 has 15 residues. Trimming cost V 2 bases and J 5 bases, with 14 bases left between them. Germline lookup yields CDR1 SGHNT and CDR2 YYREEE (reference sequence). The CDR3 DNA is TGTGCCAGCAGCTTAGGGAGAGCGGGCAACAATGAGCAGTTCTTC. As protein: CASSLGRAGNNEQFF.

The chain recombines TRBV6-5 with TRBJ1-2; 9 bases fit TRBD1. After removal of 6 bases from V and 5 bases from J, the junction contained 7 bases not matched to a gene. CDR3 size: 14 residues. Germline CDR1 MNHEY, CDR2 SVGAGI. This CDR3 is CASSIGQGRYGYTF. The CDR3 DNA follows: TGTGCCAGCAGCATAGGACAGGGGCGGTATGGCTACACCTTC.

The chain joins TRBV30 to TRBJ1-1, with 8 bases that match TRBD1. The CDR3 is made up of 13 amino acids. Losses at the gene ends were 4 bases for V and 7 bases for J; bases not matched to a gene: 8. Per germline, CDR1 GTSNPN and CDR2 SVGIG (reference sequence). The CDR3 reads CAWKQGGPVEAFF. CDR3 coding DNA: TGTGCCTGGAAACAGGGGGGACCCGTTGAAGCTTTCTTT.

V gene TRBV6-1 combines with J gene TRBJ2-1; TRBD2 agrees at 10 bases. CDR3 length: 18 amino acids. After removal of 2 bases from V and 1 base from J, the junction contained 8 bases not matched to a gene. Germline CDR1 and CDR2: MNHNS and SASEGT. The CDR3 region has the DNA TGTGCCAGCAGTGAATGGTCTAGCGGGAGTAGGTCCTACAATGAGCAGTTCTTC. Translated: CASSEWSSGSRSYNEQFF.

V is TRBV6-6 and J is TRBJ1-2; possible D gene TRBD1, 6 bases. Trimming pared 6 bases from V and 5 bases from J, leaving 19 bases between. The CDR3 sequence is 15 residues long. Germline V lookup: CDR1 MNHNY, CDR2 SVGAGI (reference sequence). CDR3 amino acids: CASRPERGGTYGYTF. In DNA form, the CDR3 reads TGTGCCAGCAGACCGGAGAGGGGGGGTACGTATGGCTACACCTTC.

J is TRBJ2-5 and V is TRBV5-6, with TRBD2 matching over 14 bases. V lost 3 bases to trimming and J lost 2 bases; unmatched junction nucleotides: 3. The germline CDR1 and CDR2 sequences are SGHDT and YYEEEE. The CDR3 covers 16 residues. CDR3 sequence: CASSYGLAGGQETQYF. The CDR3, as DNA: TGTGCCAGCAGCTACGGACTAGCGGGAGGACAAGAGACCCAGTACTTC.

The CDR3 is CASSPNPGQGSNNEQFF. The CDR3 DNA is TGTGCCAGCAGCCCCAACCCCGGACAGGGGTCCAACAATGAGCAGTTCTTC. The chain is built from TRBV21-1 and TRBJ2-1; TRBD1 is taken as the D call from the table, unchecked against the DNA. TRBV21-1 is a pseudogene locus. The CDR3 loop spans 17 amino acids.

The rearrangement uses TRBV10-3 and TRBJ2-2; 11 nucleotides align to TRBD2. V was clipped by 4 bases and J by 4 bases; unmatched bases: 2. CDR3 length equals 15 residues. Germline-derived CDR1 and CDR2 are ENHRY and SYGVKD. For the CDR3, the DNA is TGTGCCATCAGTGGACTAGCGGGGATCACCGGGGAGCTGTTTTTT. Its translation is CAISGLAGITGELFF.

CDR3 sequence reads: CASSYSRAGAPEQYF. DNA of the CDR3: TGTGCCAGCAGTTACTCCCGAGCGGGGGCGCCCGAGCAGTACTTC. This sequence joins TRBV6-5 and TRBJ2-5; the match to TRBD2 covers 8 bases. TRBJ2-7 matches the DNA end more closely, so the J call is doubtful. The V gene's germline CDR1 is MNHEY and CDR2 SVGAGI. CDR3 length equals 15 residues.

The V call is TRBV5-5, the J call TRBJ1-2; D may be TRBD1 (6 bases). This CDR3 region has 15 residues. With 6 bases removed from V and 5 bases from J, the gap between germline ends came to 20 bases. CDR1 is SGHKS and CDR2 is YYEKEE in the germline V gene (reference sequence). The chain's CDR3 is CASTPAPGADYGYTF. For the CDR3, the DNA is TGTGCCAGCACCCCCGCCCCAGGGGCTGATTATGGCTACACCTTC.

V usage is TRBV28 and J usage is TRBJ1-2; 9 nucleotides match TRBD1. Per the germline V gene, CDR1 is MDHEN and CDR2 is SYDVKM. The junction had 10 bases not matched to a gene; V was cut back by 5 bases and J by 6 bases. The CDR3 runs 15 residues. The CDR3, as DNA: TGTGCCAGCAGTGCTCCGGGACAGGGTATAAATGGCTACACCTTC. The encoded protein is CASSAPGQGINGYTF.

This CDR3 reads CASSPLASGDMLAKNIQYF. The DNA of the CDR3 is TGCGCCAGCAGCCCACTTGCTAGCGGGGACATGCTAGCCAAAAACATTCAGTACTTC. This chain connects TRBV4-1 to TRBJ2-4, with 9 bases that match TRBD2. The CDR3 runs to 19 residues. With 4 bases clipped from V and 0 bases from J, the junction kept 13 bases outside the gene matches. Germline CDR1 MGHRA, CDR2 YSYEKL.

The CDR3: CASSLGSSGSDNEQFF. The CDR3 nucleotides are TGTGCCAGCAGCTTAGGCTCCAGCGGGAGTGACAATGAGCAGTTCTTC. The chain has TRBV7-2 and TRBJ2-1; TRBD2 aligns across 8 bases. The CDR3 runs to 16 residues. Germline CDR1 SGHTA, CDR2 FQGNSA. V dropped 1 base and J dropped 5; count of bases not matched to a gene: 7. Full variable domain (missing parts from reference TRBV7-2 and TRBJ2-1): GAGVSQSPSNKVTEKGKDVELRCDPISGHTALYWYRQSLGQGLEFLIYFQGNSAPDKSGLPSDRFSAERTGGSVSTLTIQRTQQEDSAVYLCASSLGSSGSDNEQFFGPGTRLTVL.

The rearrangement joins TRBV10-1 to TRBJ2-1; 11 positions agree with TRBD1. V shed 1 base, J shed 4 bases, and the junction held 3 bases outside the gene matches. CDR3 length: 16 amino acids. Germline CDR1 reads WNHNN; CDR2 reads SYGVQD (reference sequence). DNA of the CDR3: TGCGCCAGCAGTGAGTTGGGACAGGGGGAATACAATGAGCAGTTCTTC. It yields the protein CASSELGQGEYNEQFF.

V usage is TRBV5-1 and J usage is TRBJ1-1; 11 positions agree with TRBD1. This CDR3 is built from 15 residues. Trimming at V came to 0 bases and at J to 6 bases, leaving 4 bases not matched to a gene. Per the germline V gene, CDR1 is SGHRS and CDR2 is YFSETQ. The CDR3 DNA is TGCGCCAGCAGCTTGGTGGTGGGACAGGGGGCTGAAGCTTTCTTT. Residues: CASSLVVGQGAEAFF.

The chain joins TRBV4-1 to TRBJ2-7, with TRBD2 identical over 10 bases. CDR1 MGHRA and CDR2 YSYEKL come from the germline V gene. The CDR3 has 16 amino acids. After removal of 0 bases from V and 5 bases from J, the junction contained 7 bases not matched to a gene. The CDR3 sequence: CASSQDIASGSHEQYF. Here the CDR3 DNA reads TGCGCCAGCAGCCAAGATATCGCTAGCGGGAGTCACGAGCAGTACTTC.

The V call is TRBV5-1, the J call TRBJ2-7; the match to TRBD1 covers 9 bases. Germline values: CDR1 SGHRS, CDR2 YFSETQ. The junction had 7 bases not matched to a gene; V was cut back by 3 bases and J by 3 bases. This CDR3 region has 15 residues. The CDR3 nucleotides read TGCGCCAGCAGCTCAAGACAGGGGGTGGACTACGAGCAGTACTTC. Its translation is CASSSRQGVDYEQYF.

Details on this clone: At one of its ends the junction is not consistent with the germline gene, which may arise from a read error. The chain combines TRBV7-7 with TRBJ2-3; 7 positions match TRBD2. The CDR3 length is 14 residues. Germline V gene lookup returns CDR1 SSHAT and CDR2 FNYEAQ (reference sequence). The CDR3 sequence: CASSSGLGVDTQYF. Written as DNA, the CDR3 is TGTGCTAGCAGCTCCGGACTAGGCGTGGATACGCAGTATTTT. Filled out from reference TRBV7-7 and TRBJ2-3, the complete variable domain reads GAGVSQSPRYKVTKRGQDVTLRCDPISSHATLYWYQQALGQGPEFLTYFNYEAQPDKSGLPSDRFSAERPEGSISTLTIQRTEQRDSAMYRCASSSGLGVDTQYFGPGTRLTVL.

This chain connects TRBV4-1 to TRBJ1-2, with a weak D call TRBD1 (5 bases). Trimming left V 1 base short and J 4 bases short, with 13 bases between. CDR1 and CDR2 (germline): MGHRA, YSYEKL. The CDR3 loop spans 15 amino acids. The CDR3, as DNA: TGCGCCAGCAGCCAAGGCGGGGCCCCGGGCTATGGCTACACCTTC. Translation gives CASSQGGAPGYGYTF.

This chain connects TRBV6-6 to TRBJ1-2, with 7 bases fitting TRBD1. CDR1 is MNHNY, CDR2 SVGAGI, per germline (reference sequence). The CDR3 loop spans 13 amino acids. Trimming removed 6 bases from V and 6 bases from J; junction bases left unmatched: 7. For the CDR3, the DNA is TGTGCCAGCAGGGATAACAGGGGACATGGCTACACCTTC. Protein product: CASRDNRGHGYTF.

The chain uses TRBV9 and TRBJ1-2; no reliable D call. The length of the CDR3 is 14 residues. Germline values: CDR1 SGDLS, CDR2 YYNGEE. V gave up 5 bases and J gave up 4 bases, with 15 bases separating them. The CDR3 coding sequence is TGTGCCAGCAGTGCCGCGGGAGGTGGCTATGGCTACACCTTC. Its protein product is CASSAAGGGYGYTF. The complete variable domain, with remaining parts taken from reference TRBV9 and TRBJ1-2, reads DSGVTQTPKHLITATGQRVTLRCSPRSGDLSVYWYQQSLDQGLQFLIQYYNGEERAKGNILERFSAQQFPDLHSELNLSSLELGDSALYFCASSAAGGGYGYTFGSGTRLTVV.

The J gene is TRBJ2-5, the V gene TRBV2; D is possibly TRBD2 (6 bases). Germline CDR1 SNHLY, CDR2 FYNNEI. This CDR3 has 16 residues. The germline V and J ends were trimmed by 0 bases and 6 bases, with 17 bases remaining between them. The CDR3 loop is CASSEAGGLGRQTQYF. The CDR3 nucleotides read TGTGCCAGCAGTGAAGCGGGGGGACTGGGCCGACAGACCCAGTACTTC.